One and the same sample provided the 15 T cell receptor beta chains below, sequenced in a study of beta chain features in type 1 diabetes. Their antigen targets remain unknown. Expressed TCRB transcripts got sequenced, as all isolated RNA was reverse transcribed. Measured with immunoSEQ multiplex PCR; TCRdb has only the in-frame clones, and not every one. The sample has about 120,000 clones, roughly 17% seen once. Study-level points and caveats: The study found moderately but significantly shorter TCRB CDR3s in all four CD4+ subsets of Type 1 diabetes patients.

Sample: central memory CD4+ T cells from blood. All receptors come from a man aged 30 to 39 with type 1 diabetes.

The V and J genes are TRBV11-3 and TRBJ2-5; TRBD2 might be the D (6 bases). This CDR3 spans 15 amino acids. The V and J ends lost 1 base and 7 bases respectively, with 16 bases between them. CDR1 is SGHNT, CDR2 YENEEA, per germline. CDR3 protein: CASSLGGTDFGTQYF. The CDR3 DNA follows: TGTGCCAGCAGCTTAGGCGGGACTGATTTTGGGACCCAGTACTTC.

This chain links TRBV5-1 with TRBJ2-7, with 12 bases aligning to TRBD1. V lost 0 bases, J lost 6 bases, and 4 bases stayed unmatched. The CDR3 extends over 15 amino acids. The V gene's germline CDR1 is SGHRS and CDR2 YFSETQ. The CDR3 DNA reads TGCGCCAGCAGCTTGGCCGGGACAGGGGGCGGCGAGCAGTACTTC. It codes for CASSLAGTGGGEQYF. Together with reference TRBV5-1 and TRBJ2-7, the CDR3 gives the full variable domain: KAGVTQTPRYLIKTRGQQVTLSCSPISGHRSVSWYQQTPGQGLQFLFEYFSETQRNKGNFPGRFSGRQFSNSRSEMNVSTLELGDSALYLCASSLAGTGGGEQYFGPGTRLTVT.

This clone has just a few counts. For the CDR3, the DNA is TGCGCCAGCAGCTCCGGGGTTGGGACCCAGTACTTC. It encodes CASSSGVGTQYF. This chain links TRBV5-1 with TRBJ2-5; TRBD2 is a possible D gene (5 bases). V lost 3 bases and J lost 7, with 10 bases in between. Germline V gene sequence: CDR1 SGHRS, CDR2 YFSETQ. The CDR3 has 12 residues.

The DNA for the CDR3 is TGTGCCATCAGTACCGGGACAGGGATCCAAGAGACCCAGTACTTC. Its translation is CAISTGTGIQETQYF. The chain uses TRBV10-3 and TRBJ2-5; TRBD1 matches 9 bases. The CDR3 totals 15 residues. Trimming took 5 bases from V and 1 from J; bases not matched to a gene: 5. The germline V gene has CDR1 ENHRY and CDR2 SYGVKD.

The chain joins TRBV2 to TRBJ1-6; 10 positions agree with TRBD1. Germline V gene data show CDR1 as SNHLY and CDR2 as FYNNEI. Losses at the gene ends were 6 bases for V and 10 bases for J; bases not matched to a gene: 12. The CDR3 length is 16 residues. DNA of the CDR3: TGTGCCAGCAGCGCAACCAGTGGGACAGGGGCCTCACCCCTCCACTTT. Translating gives CASSATSGTGASPLHF.

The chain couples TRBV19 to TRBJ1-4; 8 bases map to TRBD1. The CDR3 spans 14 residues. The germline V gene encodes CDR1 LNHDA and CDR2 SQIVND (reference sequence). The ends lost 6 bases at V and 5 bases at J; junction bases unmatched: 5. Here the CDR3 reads CASRGDRPNEKLFF. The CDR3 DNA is TGTGCCAGTAGGGGGGACAGGCCGAATGAAAAACTGTTTTTT.

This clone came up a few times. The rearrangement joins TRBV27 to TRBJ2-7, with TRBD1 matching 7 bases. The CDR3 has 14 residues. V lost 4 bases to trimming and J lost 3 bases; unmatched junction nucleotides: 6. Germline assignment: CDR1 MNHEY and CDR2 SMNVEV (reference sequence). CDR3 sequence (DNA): TGTGCCAGCAGTTCACGGGGACAGAGCTACGAGCAGTACTTC. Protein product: CASSSRGQSYEQYF.

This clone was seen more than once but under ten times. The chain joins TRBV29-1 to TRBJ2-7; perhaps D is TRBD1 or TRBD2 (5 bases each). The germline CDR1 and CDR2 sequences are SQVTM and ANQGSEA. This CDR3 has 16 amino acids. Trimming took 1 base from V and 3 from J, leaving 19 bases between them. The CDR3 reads CSVEGRVRGGIYEQYF. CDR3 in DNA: TGCAGCGTTGAAGGCCGGGTGAGGGGCGGCATCTACGAGCAGTACTTC.

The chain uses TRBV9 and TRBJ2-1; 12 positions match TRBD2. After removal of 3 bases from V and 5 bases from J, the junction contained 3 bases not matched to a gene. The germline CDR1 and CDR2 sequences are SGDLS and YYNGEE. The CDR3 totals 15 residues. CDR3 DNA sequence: TGTGCCAGCAGCGCTAGCGGGGGGGCCCACAATGAGCAGTTCTTC. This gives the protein CASSASGGAHNEQFF.

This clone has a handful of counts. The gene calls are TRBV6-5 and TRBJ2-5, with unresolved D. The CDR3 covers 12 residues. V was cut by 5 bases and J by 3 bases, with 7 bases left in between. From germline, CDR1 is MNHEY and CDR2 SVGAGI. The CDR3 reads CASSVLKETQYF. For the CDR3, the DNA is TGTGCCAGCAGTGTTCTTAAAGAGACCCAGTACTTC.

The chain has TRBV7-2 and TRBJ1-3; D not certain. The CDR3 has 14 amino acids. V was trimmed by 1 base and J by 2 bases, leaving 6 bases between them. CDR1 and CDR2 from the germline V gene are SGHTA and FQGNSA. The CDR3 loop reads CASSLERAGNTIYF. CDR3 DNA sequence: TGTGCCAGCAGCTTAGAAAGAGCTGGAAACACCATATATTTT.

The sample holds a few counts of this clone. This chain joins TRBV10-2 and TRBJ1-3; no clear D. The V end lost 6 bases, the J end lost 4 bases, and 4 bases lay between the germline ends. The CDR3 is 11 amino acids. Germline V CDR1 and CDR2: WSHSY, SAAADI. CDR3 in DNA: TGCGCCAGCAGACCGGGAAACACCATATATTTT. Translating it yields CASRPGNTIYF.

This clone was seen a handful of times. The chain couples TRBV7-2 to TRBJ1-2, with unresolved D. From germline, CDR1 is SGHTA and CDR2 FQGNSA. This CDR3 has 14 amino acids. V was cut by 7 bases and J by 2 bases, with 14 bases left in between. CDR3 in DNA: TGTGCCAGCACCGCGCCGGGCAGGAACTATGGCTACACCTTC. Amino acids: CASTAPGRNYGYTF.

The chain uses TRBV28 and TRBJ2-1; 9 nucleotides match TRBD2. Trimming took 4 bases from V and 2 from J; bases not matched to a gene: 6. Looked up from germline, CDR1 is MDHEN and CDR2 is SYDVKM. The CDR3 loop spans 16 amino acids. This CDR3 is CASSSPSGGPYNEQFF. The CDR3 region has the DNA TGTGCCAGCAGTTCCCCCAGCGGGGGGCCCTACAATGAGCAGTTCTTC.

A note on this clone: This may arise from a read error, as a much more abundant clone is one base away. The DNA for the CDR3 is TGCAGCGTTAACCCCGATTTGCGGGTCACCTACAATGAGCAGTTCTTC. Its protein is CSVNPDLRVTYNEQFF. The genes are TRBV29-1 and TRBJ2-1, with D possibly matching TRBD2 (5 bases). V dropped 5 bases and J dropped 2 bases, with 19 bases sitting between them. The CDR3 is 16 amino acids. The germline gives CDR1 SQVTM, CDR2 ANQGSEA.